The rows below give T cell receptor beta chains drawn from one sample of a study of blood T cell repertoires in COVID-19. Some clones are missing from TCRdb's copy, which holds only in-frame ones; the method was immunoSEQ multiplex PCR. The sample shows roughly 60,000 clones, roughly 86% of them seen only once. Sequenced material: peripheral blood. Receptors were obtained from a man over 45 with active COVID-19. CDR3s include the opening cysteine and the closing phenylalanine or tryptophan. The D gene is left open where the match is weak. Clone size is given for some rows only: seen once, a few or many times, or a class if the clone is expanded.

CDR3 DNA: TGTGCCAGCAACCGGGGGGATTACATGAACACTGAAGCTTTCTTT
CDR3 protein: CASNRGDYMNTEAFF
D gene: .
V gene: TRBV7-9
clone size: .
J gene: TRBJ1-1

CDR3 DNA: TGTGCCAGCGGAATTCCGGGACAGGGTAGGAACGAGCAGTACTTC
CDR3 protein: CASGIPGQGRNEQYF
D gene: TRBD1
V gene: TRBV27
clone size: once
J gene: TRBJ2-7

CDR3 DNA: TGTGCCAGCAGCTTGGCGGGCGGGGGGAGTAACACCATATATTTT
CDR3 protein: CASSLAGGGSNTIYF
D gene: .
V gene: TRBV7-2
clone size: .
J gene: TRBJ1-3

CDR3 DNA: TGTGCCAGCAGCTCCAGGGGGAACACTGAAGCTTTCTTT
CDR3 protein: CASSSRGNTEAFF
D gene: .
V gene: TRBV3-1/TRBV3-2
clone size: .
J gene: TRBJ1-1

CDR3 DNA: TGTGCCAGCTCACGAGGACAGGAAGAGACCCAGTACTTC
CDR3 protein: CASSRGQEETQYF
D gene: TRBD1
V gene: TRBV18
clone size: .
J gene: TRBJ2-5

CDR3 DNA: TGTGCCAGCAGCACTACCGGGACAGCTTATAATCAGCCCCAGCATTTT
CDR3 protein: CASSTTGTAYNQPQHF
D gene: TRBD1
V gene: TRBV6-2/TRBV6-3
clone size: .
J gene: TRBJ1-5

CDR3 DNA: TGCGCCAGCAGCCCCTGGGCGGGGGGCATATCAGATACGCAGTATTTT
CDR3 protein: CASSPWAGGISDTQYF
D gene: TRBD2
V gene: TRBV5-1
clone size: .
J gene: TRBJ2-3

CDR3 DNA: TGTGCCAGCAGCCCACGCCCGGCGGGGAGCACCGGGGAGCTGTTTTTT
CDR3 protein: CASSPRPAGSTGELFF
D gene: .
V gene: TRBV3-1/TRBV3-2
clone size: .
J gene: TRBJ2-2

CDR3 DNA: TGTGCCACCAGCGGGGAGGTCGGGGAGCTGTTTTTT
CDR3 protein: CATSGEVGELFF
D gene: .
V gene: TRBV24-1
clone size: .
J gene: TRBJ2-2

CDR3 DNA: TGTGCCAGCAGTTACTTCGCGGTGAACTCTGGAAACACCATATATTTT
CDR3 protein: CASSYFAVNSGNTIYF
D gene: .
V gene: TRBV6-6
clone size: .
J gene: TRBJ1-3

CDR3 DNA: TGCGCCAGCAGCCCAGGGGGCATTAACTATGGCTACACCTTC
CDR3 protein: CASSPGGINYGYTF
D gene: TRBD1
V gene: TRBV10-2
clone size: .
J gene: TRBJ1-2

CDR3 DNA: TGTGCCAGCAGCGCGACAGCTCAGAGCTCCTACAATGAGCAGTTCTTC
CDR3 protein: CASSATAQSSYNEQFF
D gene: .
V gene: TRBV7-3
clone size: .
J gene: TRBJ2-1

CDR3 DNA: TGCGCCAGCAGTCCGGACAGGGGCTATGGCTACACCTTC
CDR3 protein: CASSPDRGYGYTF
D gene: TRBD1
V gene: TRBV10-2
clone size: .
J gene: TRBJ1-2

CDR3 DNA: TGCGCCAGCAGTGAGTCCGGAGGGACAGCCTATGGCTACACCTTC
CDR3 protein: CASSESGGTAYGYTF
D gene: TRBD1
V gene: TRBV10-2
clone size: once
J gene: TRBJ1-2

CDR3 DNA: TGTGCCAGTACCCTAAGCGGGGACACTGAAGCTTTCTTT
CDR3 protein: CASTLSGDTEAFF
D gene: .
V gene: TRBV19
clone size: .
J gene: TRBJ1-1

CDR3 DNA: TGTGCCAGCAGCCAAGACCCCACCATCTTTATCCTCCGAGCGGGGACTAGCGAGACCTACGAGCAGTACTTC
CDR3 protein: CASSQDPTIFILRAGTSETYEQYF
D gene: TRBD2
V gene: TRBV14
clone size: .
J gene: TRBJ2-7

CDR3 DNA: TGTGCCAGCAGCCAAGCCGGGGGCACCGGGGAGCTGTTTTTT
CDR3 protein: CASSQAGGTGELFF
D gene: .
V gene: TRBV3-1/TRBV3-2
clone size: .
J gene: TRBJ2-2

CDR3 DNA: TGTGCCAGCAGTCCAACCGGTGGAAACACCATATATTTT
CDR3 protein: CASSPTGGNTIYF
D gene: .
V gene: TRBV11-3
clone size: .
J gene: TRBJ1-3

CDR3 DNA: TGTGCCAGCAGCTTCGGACAGGGGAACTACGAGCAGTACTTC
CDR3 protein: CASSFGQGNYEQYF
D gene: TRBD1
V gene: TRBV7-2
clone size: .
J gene: TRBJ2-7

CDR3 DNA: TGCGCCAGCAGCACAACTACAGGGGGCGCGGTTTTTGGGGAACTGTTTTTT
CDR3 protein: CASSTTTGGAVFGELFF
D gene: TRBD1
V gene: TRBV5-1
clone size: .
J gene: TRBJ1-4

CDR3 DNA: TGTGCTAGTGGTTTGGATCTCGGGGGAAGGAACACTGAAGCTTTCTTT
CDR3 protein: CASGLDLGGRNTEAFF
D gene: .
V gene: TRBV12-5
clone size: .
J gene: TRBJ1-1

CDR3 DNA: TGTGCCAGCAGCGTAGGGCCCCTTTCTGAGACCCAGTACTTC
CDR3 protein: CASSVGPLSETQYF
D gene: .
V gene: TRBV9
clone size: .
J gene: TRBJ2-5

CDR3 DNA: TGTGCCACCAGCAGAGATGGGAGGGGAGATCAGCCCCAGCATTTT
CDR3 protein: CATSRDGRGDQPQHF
D gene: .
V gene: TRBV15
clone size: .
J gene: TRBJ1-5

CDR3 DNA: TGTGCCAGCAGTGATCCGGGTCCGTATGGCTACACCTTC
CDR3 protein: CASSDPGPYGYTF
D gene: .
V gene: TRBV2
clone size: .
J gene: TRBJ1-2

CDR3 DNA: TGCAGCGCCCAACCCGACAGTTACAATGAGCAGTTCTTC
CDR3 protein: CSAQPDSYNEQFF
D gene: .
V gene: TRBV29-1
clone size: .
J gene: TRBJ2-1

CDR3 DNA: TGTGCCAGCAGCCCCGGACAGGGGTTCGGGGAGACCCAGTACTTC
CDR3 protein: CASSPGQGFGETQYF
D gene: TRBD1
V gene: TRBV5-4
clone size: .
J gene: TRBJ2-5

CDR3 DNA: TGCGCCAGCAGCTTAACAGGGCTAAATCAGCCCCAGCATTTT
CDR3 protein: CASSLTGLNQPQHF
D gene: .
V gene: TRBV5-1
clone size: .
J gene: TRBJ1-5

CDR3 DNA: TGTGCCAGCAGACCAGACAGGGCTAATGAGCAGTTCTTC
CDR3 protein: CASRPDRANEQFF
D gene: TRBD1
V gene: TRBV5-7
clone size: .
J gene: TRBJ2-1

CDR3 DNA: TGCGCCAGCAGCCAAGATGACACCGGGACAGTTTATGGCTACACCTTC
CDR3 protein: CASSQDDTGTVYGYTF
D gene: TRBD1
V gene: TRBV4-1
clone size: once
J gene: TRBJ1-2

CDR3 DNA: TGTGCCAGCAGCTTGGACAGGATCACCTCTGGAAACACCATATATTTT
CDR3 protein: CASSLDRITSGNTIYF
D gene: .
V gene: TRBV5-5
clone size: .
J gene: TRBJ1-3

CDR3 DNA: TGTGCCAGCAGCGCTGAGGGGGCCCCCCTAAGAGGGTATGGCTACACCTTC
CDR3 protein: CASSAEGAPLRGYGYTF
D gene: TRBD1
V gene: TRBV9
clone size: .
J gene: TRBJ1-2

CDR3 DNA: TGTGCCAGCAGCCAAGCTAAGAGGCTAGAGCGGGAGACCCAGTACTTC
CDR3 protein: CASSQAKRLERETQYF
D gene: .
V gene: TRBV3-1/TRBV3-2
clone size: .
J gene: TRBJ2-5

CDR3 DNA: TGTGCCAGCAGCTCCACCGGGACTCCCAACACCGGGGAGCTGTTTTTT
CDR3 protein: CASSSTGTPNTGELFF
D gene: .
V gene: TRBV5-4
clone size: .
J gene: TRBJ2-2

CDR3 DNA: TGTGCCAGCAGCTTGGAAATAGCGCTCTACGAGCAGTACTTC
CDR3 protein: CASSLEIALYEQYF
D gene: .
V gene: TRBV5-5
clone size: .
J gene: TRBJ2-7

CDR3 DNA: TGTGCCAGCAGTTTTCGCGGGGGCCAACAGCCCCAGCATTTT
CDR3 protein: CASSFRGGQQPQHF
D gene: .
V gene: TRBV27
clone size: .
J gene: TRBJ1-5

CDR3 DNA: TGTGCCAGCAGCCCCAGTCGGCAAGGGACTCACTATGGCTACACCTTC
CDR3 protein: CASSPSRQGTHYGYTF
D gene: .
V gene: TRBV11-2
clone size: .
J gene: TRBJ1-2

CDR3 DNA: TGTGCCAGCACAACCTCCCTTATGGCACCCCTCCACTTT
CDR3 protein: CASTTSLMAPLHF
D gene: .
V gene: TRBV19
clone size: .
J gene: TRBJ1-6

CDR3 DNA: TGTGCCAGCAGTCTCTCGATATGGAGGAGGTTTACGAACACTGAAGCTTTCTTT
CDR3 protein: CASSLSIWRRFTNTEAFF
D gene: .
V gene: TRBV28
clone size: .
J gene: TRBJ1-1

CDR3 DNA: TGTGCCAGCAGCTTTCGGGGACAGCGAACCGAGTACTTC
CDR3 protein: CASSFRGQRTEYF
D gene: TRBD1
V gene: TRBV5-6
clone size: .
J gene: TRBJ2-7

CDR3 DNA: TGTGCCAGCAGTTCCAACAGGGGGCCTGGCTATGGCTACACCTTC
CDR3 protein: CASSSNRGPGYGYTF
D gene: TRBD1
V gene: TRBV27
clone size: few
J gene: TRBJ1-2

CDR3 DNA: TGTGCCAGCAGCCCCGGACAGATCCGAACCGGGGAGCTGTTTTTT
CDR3 protein: CASSPGQIRTGELFF
D gene: .
V gene: TRBV7-2
clone size: once
J gene: TRBJ2-2

CDR3 DNA: TGTGCCAGCAGCTTATATCTTCGTAGCGGGGGGACAGATACGCAGTATTTT
CDR3 protein: CASSLYLRSGGTDTQYF
D gene: TRBD2
V gene: TRBV7-2
clone size: .
J gene: TRBJ2-3

CDR3 DNA: TGTGCCAGCAGCTTTATAGGGGGTTCCGGGGAGCTGTTTTTT
CDR3 protein: CASSFIGGSGELFF
D gene: .
V gene: TRBV7-9
clone size: .
J gene: TRBJ2-2